The 29 T cell receptor beta chains in this list originate from one sample, sequenced in a study of molecular identifiers for immune sequencing clone quantification. TCRdb used MiXCR to reprocess the PCR reads, holding one entry per CDR3 protein. Of hundreds of thousands of distinct CDR3 sequences detected, just under 20% appear once; the ten largest clones hold roughly 0.9%. Sample: naive CD8+ T cells from blood, with Jurkat cell RNA spiked in. Specified subset: FACS-sorted CD8+CD4-CCR7+CD45RA+ naive T cells. The receptor set was obtained from a human donor in good health. Some libraries in this study had Jurkat cell RNA spiked in.

This clonotype was observed many times. V is TRBV12-3 or TRBV12-4 and J is TRBJ2-7; TRBD2 is a possible D gene (6 bases). Trimming removed 6 bases at V and 7 bases at J, with 13 bases between. The CDR3 is made up of 12 amino acids. The CDR3 sequence: CASRTGRGEQYF. CDR3 bases: TGTGCCAGCAGAACCGGGAGAGGGGAGCAGTACTTC.

This clonotype was observed at least ten times. V gene TRBV7-8 combines with J gene TRBJ2-1; no definite D call. V lost 4 bases and J lost 4, with 17 bases in between. The CDR3 is made up of 16 amino acids. Germline loops: CDR1 SGHVS, CDR2 FQNEAQ. This CDR3 is CASSSRTSTLYNEQFF. The CDR3 coding sequence is TGTGCCAGCAGCTCCCGGACCTCAACCCTTTACAATGAGCAGTTCTTC.

The chain recombines TRBV4-1 with TRBJ1-1; D gene ambiguous. Trimming stripped 2 bases from V and 1 base from J, with 11 bases between. The CDR3 has 15 amino acids. From germline, CDR1 is MGHRA and CDR2 YSYEKL. CDR3 sequence: CASSQPMAGNTEAFF. For the CDR3, the DNA is TGCGCCAGCAGCCAACCCATGGCCGGGAACACTGAAGCTTTCTTT.

This clonotype was detected only a few times. The gene calls are TRBV19 and TRBJ2-7; a possible D gene is TRBD2 (6 bases). Deletions cut 7 bases from V and 6 bases from J, with 13 bases between. Germline CDR1 LNHDA, CDR2 SQIVND (reference sequence). The CDR3 sequence is 12 residues long. The CDR3 here is CASTGGVSEQYF. CDR3 nucleotides: TGTGCCAGTACTGGAGGGGTCTCCGAGCAGTACTTC.

On this clonotype itself: A read error is possible here, since a much larger clone lies one base away. This chain uses TRBV4-3 with TRBJ2-7, with 8 nucleotides matching TRBD2. The junction had 0 bases not matched to a gene; V was cut back by 0 bases and J by 2 bases. This CDR3 has 14 amino acids. CDR1 and CDR2 (germline): LGHNA, YSLEER. DNA for the CDR3: TGCGCCAGCAGCCAAGAGCGGGAGGCCTACGAGCAGTACTTC. This translates into CASSQEREAYEQYF.

Of note for this clonotype: The junction does not match germline at one end; this may be a read error. The chain links TRBV19 to TRBJ2-5; D uncertain. CDR3 size: 14 residues. In germline, CDR1 is LNHDA, CDR2 SQIVND (reference sequence). CDR3 sequence reads: CSSSLSVYQETQYF. Written as DNA, the CDR3 is TGTTCCAGTAGTCTATCGGTTTACCAAGAGACCCAGTACTTC.

A word on this clonotype: A single base separates this from a much larger clone, so it may be a read error. The rearrangement uses TRBV6-1 and TRBJ2-3, with TRBD2 identical over 9 bases. Per the germline V gene, CDR1 is MNHNS and CDR2 is SASEGT. After removal of 4 bases from V and 3 bases from J, the junction contained 14 bases not matched to a gene. The CDR3 loop spans 18 amino acids. DNA for the CDR3: TGTGCCAGCAGTGGCTACTTCATGCGGGGGGGCAGGACAGATACGCAGTATTTT. Amino acid sequence: CASSGYFMRGGRTDTQYF.

The table lists this clonotype with a few counts. The chain employs TRBV7-9 and TRBJ2-1, with no clear D. Trimming cost V 0 bases and J 5 bases, with 11 bases left between them. The CDR3 spans 15 residues. Per the germline V gene, CDR1 is SEHNR and CDR2 is FQNEAQ (reference sequence). The CDR3 region is CASSLAYSLHNEQFF. The CDR3 DNA sequence: TGTGCCAGCAGCTTAGCATACAGTCTCCACAATGAGCAGTTCTTC.

About this clonotype itself: A much bigger clone sits one base away, suggesting this may be a read error. The V call is TRBV5-3, the J call TRBJ2-7; D is unresolved. TRBV5-3 is an ORF for which the function is uncertain. The CDR3 is made up of 14 amino acids. CDR3 loop: CASSLVLASYEQYF. The CDR3 region has the DNA TGTGCCAGCAGCTTGGTTCTGGCCTCCTACGAGCAGTACTTC.

This clonotype is a singleton in its sample. Being one base from a much bigger clone, this may be a read error. The chain has TRBV7-9 and TRBJ1-4; weak D call: TRBD1 (5 bases). There are 14 residues in the CDR3. From germline, CDR1 is SEHNR and CDR2 FQNEAQ (reference sequence). The CDR3 nucleotides read TGTGCCAGCAACTTAGGGCAGGGTCGCGAAAAACTGTTTTTT. It specifies CASNLGQGREKLFF.

This clonotype was detected many times. One end of the junction does not line up with germline, which may come from a read error. The chain has TRBV3-1 and TRBJ2-7; D is possibly TRBD1 (6 bases). The CDR3 runs to 12 residues. Germline-derived CDR1 and CDR2 are LGHDT and YNNKEL (reference sequence). This CDR3 reads CASSLPLGTPQF. In DNA, the CDR3 is TGTGCCAGCAGCCTTCCATTGGGGACACCCCAATTC.

This clonotype has at least ten counts. The chain uses TRBV28 and TRBJ2-3; D ambiguous. Per the germline V gene, CDR1 is MDHEN and CDR2 is SYDVKM. V lost 3 bases to trimming and J lost 0 bases, with 10 bases between them. The CDR3 is made up of 15 amino acids. CDR3 nucleotides: TGTGCCAGCAGTTTGCGTGACCACAGCACAGATACGCAGTATTTT. Translating gives CASSLRDHSTDTQYF. Full variable domain (rest looked up from reference TRBV28 and TRBJ2-3): DVKVTQSSRYLVKRTGEKVFLECVQDMDHENMFWYRQDPGLGLRLIYFSYDVKMKEKGDIPEGYSVSREKKERFSLILESASTNQTSMYLCASSLRDHSTDTQYFGPGTRLTVL.

This clonotype was picked up a small number of times. The genes are TRBV27 and TRBJ2-2; TRBD2 matches at 7 bases. J was trimmed by 6 bases and V by 7 bases; bases with no gene match: 5. Germline V gene sequence: CDR1 MNHEY, CDR2 SMNVEV (reference sequence). This CDR3 has 13 residues. CDR3 bases: TGTGCCAGCACAGCGGGATTGTCCGGGGAGCTGTTTTTT. Protein: CASTAGLSGELFF.

The sample holds a few counts of this clonotype. V is TRBV15 and J is TRBJ2-7; 7 bases map to TRBD1. The V gene end was trimmed by 7 bases and the J gene end by 3 bases; junction bases not matched to a gene: 12. The CDR3 is 15 amino acids. Germline CDR1 LNHNV, CDR2 YYDKDF (reference sequence). The CDR3 sequence is CATTEAPGQYYEQYF. The CDR3 DNA follows: TGTGCCACCACCGAGGCCCCGGGACAGTACTACGAGCAGTACTTC.

At least ten counts were recorded for this clonotype. The CDR3 region is CASSGEDEKLFF. The CDR3 coding sequence is TGTGCCAGCAGCGGAGAGGATGAAAAACTGTTTTTT. This sequence joins TRBV11-2 and TRBJ1-4; D is ambiguous. V dropped 5 bases and J dropped 6 bases, with 7 bases sitting between them. This CDR3 has 12 residues. In germline, CDR1 is SGHAT, CDR2 FQNNGV.

This clonotype was recorded a few times. The chain uses TRBV28 and TRBJ2-5, with D perhaps TRBD1 (5 bases). CDR3 size: 13 residues. CDR1 and CDR2 from the germline V gene are MDHEN and SYDVKM. The V end lost 7 bases, the J end lost 1 base, and 10 bases lay between the germline ends. CDR3 in DNA: TGTGCCAGCAAGGGGCTCCGCCAAGAGACCCAGTACTTC. It yields the protein CASKGLRQETQYF.

The J gene is TRBJ2-3, the V gene TRBV30, with TRBD2 identical over 11 bases. The V and J ends lost 5 bases and 6 bases, in that order; junction bases with no gene match: 16. Germline CDR1 is GTSNPN and CDR2 is SVGIG (reference sequence). There are 17 residues in the CDR3. The CDR3 here is CAWFPYPTSGRRDTQYF. In DNA, the CDR3 is TGTGCCTGGTTCCCCTACCCAACTAGCGGGAGAAGGGATACGCAGTATTTT.

At least ten counts were recorded for this clonotype. V usage is TRBV5-4 and J usage is TRBJ1-1; a possible D gene is TRBD1 (5 bases). Between the trimmed V and J ends, which lost 0 bases and 3 bases, there was a span of 9 bases. The length of the CDR3 is 14 residues. Germline lookup yields CDR1 SGHNT and CDR2 YYREEE (reference sequence). CDR3 sequence: CASSLVGEDTEAFF. The CDR3 nucleotides read TGTGCCAGCAGCTTGGTGGGGGAGGACACTGAAGCTTTCTTT.

This clonotype was recorded many times. The rearrangement joins TRBV18 to TRBJ2-3, with no clear D. This CDR3 has 14 residues. Germline V gives CDR1 KGHSH, CDR2 LQKENI. Trimming removed 2 bases from V and 2 bases from J, with 8 bases in between. CDR3 coding DNA: TGTGCCAGCTCACCAGTGGCGTCCACAGATACGCAGTATTTT. Encoded protein: CASSPVASTDTQYF.

This chain connects TRBV13 to TRBJ2-2, with TRBD2 matching 7 bases. The CDR3 spans 16 residues. The germline gives CDR1 PRHDT, CDR2 FYEKMQ (reference sequence). J lost 3 bases, V lost 5 bases, and 9 bases had no gene match. The CDR3 region is CASSPTTSSDTGELFF. The CDR3 region has the DNA TGTGCCAGCAGCCCCACGACTAGCTCCGACACCGGGGAGCTGTTTTTT.

A note on this clonotype: Being one base from a much bigger clone, this may be a read error. The chain carries TRBV7-9 and TRBJ2-5, with 8 nucleotides matching TRBD1. This CDR3 is built from 14 residues. Germline CDR1 SEHNR, CDR2 FQNEAQ (reference sequence). The CDR3 protein is CASSTWDRQGTQYF. The CDR3 coding sequence is TGTGCCAGCAGCACATGGGACAGGCAAGGGACCCAGTACTTC. Based on the CDR3 plus reference TRBV7-9 and TRBJ2-5, the full variable domain is DTGVSQNPRHKITKRGQNVTFRCDPISEHNRLYWYRQTLGQGPEFLTYFQNEAQLEKSRLLSDRFSAERPKGSFSTLEIQRTEQGDSAMYLCASSTWDRQGTQYFGPGTRLLVL.

Turning to this clonotype: This may stem from a read error, because a much larger clone lies one nucleotide away. The CDR3 here is CAIRDRVHYEQCF. The CDR3 region has the DNA TGTGCCATCCGGGACAGGGTTCACTACGAGCAGTGCTTC. The chain links TRBV7-9 to TRBJ2-7, with 9 positions matching TRBD1. CDR1 is SEHNR and CDR2 is FQNEAQ in the germline V gene (reference sequence). The CDR3 covers 13 residues.

This clonotype occurred many times. This chain joins TRBV11-2 and TRBJ2-7; no reliable D call. The V gene lost 3 bases and the J gene lost 3 bases, with 9 bases spanning the gap. In germline, CDR1 is SGHAT, CDR2 FQNNGV. The CDR3 loop spans 13 amino acids. CDR3 amino acids: CASSLSRSYEQYF. The CDR3 nucleotides read TGTGCCAGCAGCTTGTCCAGGAGCTACGAGCAGTACTTC.

Many counts were recorded for this clonotype. The V call is TRBV24-1, the J call TRBJ1-5; TRBD1 matches at 10 bases. Germline assignment: CDR1 KGHDR and CDR2 SFDVKD. There are 15 residues in the CDR3. V was pared by 3 bases and J by 6 bases, with 4 bases of the junction left unmatched. DNA for the CDR3: TGTGCCACCAGTGATACCGGGACAGGGGTTCAGCCCCAGCATTTT. This translates into CATSDTGTGVQPQHF.

This clonotype has at least ten counts. The rearrangement uses TRBV7-9 and TRBJ1-2; D ambiguous. The germline V gene encodes CDR1 SEHNR and CDR2 FQNEAQ (reference sequence). Trimming took off 1 base at V and 5 bases at J, with 11 bases between the two ends. The CDR3 is made up of 14 amino acids. In DNA, the CDR3 is TGTGCCAGCAGCTTAGTGGGCAGCTTATATGGCTACACCTTC. Its protein product is CASSLVGSLYGYTF.

There are many counts of this clonotype. V usage is TRBV5-4 and J usage is TRBJ2-7; 9 bases line up with TRBD2. Germline CDR1 reads SGHNT; CDR2 reads YYREEE (reference sequence). The length of the CDR3 is 17 residues. Unmatched junction bases numbered 11, after V lost 4 bases and J lost 0 bases. The CDR3 spells CASSPWSLAGISYEQYF. CDR3 sequence (DNA): TGTGCCAGCAGCCCTTGGAGTCTAGCGGGAATCTCCTACGAGCAGTACTTC.

This clonotype was detected a few times. J is TRBJ2-1 and V is TRBV19, with 13 bases fitting TRBD2. V was pared by 6 bases and J by 9 bases, with 11 bases of the junction left unmatched. CDR1 and CDR2 from the germline V gene are LNHDA and SQIVND (reference sequence). The CDR3 length is 16 residues. CDR3: CASSHATSGRAREQFF. In nucleotides, the CDR3 is TGTGCCAGTAGCCACGCCACTAGCGGGAGGGCCCGTGAGCAGTTCTTC. Together with reference TRBV19 and TRBJ2-1, the CDR3 gives the full variable domain: DGGITQSPKYLFRKEGQNVTLSCEQNLNHDAMYWYRQDPGQGLRLIYYSQIVNDFQKGDIAEGYSVSREKKESFPLTVTSAQKNPTAFYLCASSHATSGRAREQFFGPGTRLTVL.

This clonotype came up a few times. Without the conserved terminal phenylalanine or tryptophan, this CDR3 likely stems from a read error. The chain recombines TRBV27 with TRBJ1-2; tentative D call: TRBD1 (5 bases). Trimming removed 6 bases at V and 4 bases at J, with 12 bases between. The CDR3 is made up of 13 amino acids. Germline-derived CDR1 and CDR2 are MNHEY and SMNVEV (reference sequence). Here the CDR3 reads CASSPGQGYGYTL. CDR3 sequence (DNA): TGTGCCAGCAGCCCCGGGCAGGGCTATGGCTACACCCTC.

As for this clonotype: A much larger clonotype is one base distant, so this may be a read error. The chain uses TRBV7-9 and TRBJ1-2; the D is unclear. CDR3 size: 12 residues. The V end was cut by 2 bases, the J end by 7 bases, with 8 bases between. Per the germline V gene, CDR1 is SEHNR and CDR2 is FQNEAQ (reference sequence). CDR3 in amino acids: CASSLSDCGYTF. The CDR3 nucleotides are TGTGCCAGCAGCTTATCAGACTGTGGCTACACCTTC.